The T cell receptor beta chain described here comes from a study of blood T cells in healthy people across ages. V lost 2 bases, J lost 2 bases, and 4 bases stayed unmatched. CDR1 is ENHRY, CDR2 SYGVKD, per germline. The CDR3 loop spans 15 amino acids. This clonotype occurred a few times. For the second PCR, which ran for about 6 to 11 cycles, a sample-barcoded 5' primer and a J-beta primer mix were used. TCRdb analysed the 5' RACE reads with MiXCR anew, one entry per CDR3 protein. This table holds about 800,000 distinct CDR3 sequences, roughly 50% found once. The material sequenced was blood. The receptor was derived from a man aged 30-40 years in good health. V gene TRBV10-3 combines with J gene TRBJ2-5; TRBD1 matches 8 bases. CDR3: CAISEDRGAQETQYF. The CDR3 region has the DNA TGTGCCATCAGTGAGGACAGGGGAGCGCAAGAGACCCAGTACTTC.